Listed below are T cell receptor beta chains from one sample, sequenced in a study of blood T cell repertoires in COVID-19. The protocol was immunoSEQ multiplex PCR, while the TCRdb copy is restricted to in-frame clones and leaves out a portion. The repertoire has 240,000 or so clones, about four fifths of them found once; the top ten carry less than 3.5%. The sequenced material came from peripheral blood. The receptors were gathered from a woman aged 18-30 years with acute or convalescent COVID-19. CDR3s include the opening cysteine and the closing phenylalanine or tryptophan. D genes are given only for firm matches. Expanded clones get a size class; other rows say once, few or many, or leave the size out.

j_call: TRBJ2-1; cdr3_length: 14; v_call: TRBV15; d_call: TRBD1; clone_size: .; cdr3_aa: CATSGWTGYNEQFF; cdr3_nt: TGTGCCACCAGCGGATGGACAGGGTACAATGAGCAGTTCTTC
j_call: TRBJ1-1; cdr3_length: 18; v_call: TRBV14; d_call: .; clone_size: .; cdr3_aa: CASSQVSWGVAVVSEAFF; cdr3_nt: TGTGCCAGCAGCCAAGTCTCGTGGGGGGTGGCGGTGGTCTCTGAAGCTTTCTTT
j_call: TRBJ2-1; cdr3_length: 15; v_call: TRBV10-3; d_call: .; clone_size: .; cdr3_aa: CAISEGEVVRNEQFF; cdr3_nt: TGTGCCATCAGTGAGGGGGAGGTCGTCCGCAATGAGCAGTTCTTC
j_call: TRBJ1-5; cdr3_length: 16; v_call: TRBV6-5; d_call: TRBD1; clone_size: .; cdr3_aa: CASSYSWQGVNQPQHF; cdr3_nt: TGTGCCAGCAGTTACTCGTGGCAGGGGGTCAATCAGCCCCAGCATTTT
j_call: TRBJ1-1; cdr3_length: 12; v_call: TRBV6-1; d_call: .; clone_size: .; cdr3_aa: CASSTQGTEAFF; cdr3_nt: TGTGCCAGCAGCACACAGGGCACTGAAGCTTTCTTT
j_call: TRBJ2-3; cdr3_length: 14; v_call: TRBV6-5; d_call: .; clone_size: .; cdr3_aa: CASSYRERTDTQYF; cdr3_nt: TGTGCCAGCAGTTATCGGGAGCGCACAGATACGCAGTATTTT
j_call: TRBJ1-6; cdr3_length: 14; v_call: TRBV30; d_call: .; clone_size: .; cdr3_aa: CAWSVRDLISPLHF; cdr3_nt: TGTGCCTGGAGTGTACGGGATTTGATTTCACCCCTCCACTTT
j_call: TRBJ1-1; cdr3_length: 12; v_call: TRBV5-1; d_call: .; clone_size: .; cdr3_aa: CASSSGDTEAFF; cdr3_nt: TGCGCCAGCAGCTCGGGGGACACTGAAGCTTTCTTT
j_call: TRBJ1-6; cdr3_length: 14; v_call: TRBV6-5; d_call: .; clone_size: .; cdr3_aa: CASGSAGIGSPLHF; cdr3_nt: TGTGCCAGCGGCTCAGCGGGAATTGGTTCACCCCTCCACTTT
j_call: TRBJ2-1; cdr3_length: 18; v_call: TRBV3-1/TRBV3-2; d_call: .; clone_size: .; cdr3_aa: CASKKGCYDGRDYNEQFF; cdr3_nt: TGTGCCAGCAAGAAGGGGTGTTATGACGGGAGAGACTACAATGAGCAGTTCTTC
j_call: TRBJ1-4; cdr3_length: 14; v_call: TRBV11-2; d_call: .; clone_size: .; cdr3_aa: CASSLAPTNEKLFF; cdr3_nt: TGTGCCAGCAGCTTAGCTCCAACTAATGAAAAACTGTTTTTT
j_call: TRBJ2-7; cdr3_length: 15; v_call: TRBV6-5; d_call: TRBD1; clone_size: .; cdr3_aa: CASSYVPTGGYEQYF; cdr3_nt: TGTGCCAGCAGTTACGTTCCGACAGGGGGCTACGAGCAGTACTTC
j_call: TRBJ2-1; cdr3_length: 15; v_call: TRBV19; d_call: TRBD2; clone_size: .; cdr3_aa: CASSLGLAGGNEQFF; cdr3_nt: TGTGCCAGTAGTCTCGGCCTAGCGGGAGGGAATGAGCAGTTCTTC
j_call: TRBJ2-2; cdr3_length: 15; v_call: TRBV19; d_call: TRBD2; clone_size: .; cdr3_aa: CASGGLAGGYGELFF; cdr3_nt: TGTGCCAGCGGGGGGCTAGCGGGAGGATACGGGGAGCTGTTTTTT
j_call: TRBJ1-5; cdr3_length: 15; v_call: TRBV28; d_call: .; clone_size: few; cdr3_aa: CASSLSGVGDQPQHF; cdr3_nt: TGTGCCAGCAGTTTATCAGGGGTAGGCGATCAGCCCCAGCATTTT
j_call: TRBJ2-7; cdr3_length: 15; v_call: TRBV2; d_call: TRBD1; clone_size: .; cdr3_aa: CASSVDRVASYEQYF; cdr3_nt: TGTGCCAGCAGTGTCGACAGGGTAGCCTCCTACGAGCAGTACTTC
j_call: TRBJ1-1; cdr3_length: 16; v_call: TRBV6-5; d_call: .; clone_size: .; cdr3_aa: CASSYSRVGLNTEAFF; cdr3_nt: TGTGCCAGCAGTTACTCGAGGGTTGGGTTAAACACTGAAGCTTTCTTT
j_call: TRBJ2-1; cdr3_length: 15; v_call: TRBV5-1; d_call: TRBD2; clone_size: .; cdr3_aa: CASSYTSGNKNEQFF; cdr3_nt: TGCGCCAGCAGCTATACTAGCGGGAATAAGAATGAGCAGTTCTTC
j_call: TRBJ2-3; cdr3_length: 13; v_call: TRBV10-3; d_call: .; clone_size: once; cdr3_aa: CAISGAGTDTQYF; cdr3_nt: TGTGCCATCAGTGGGGCAGGGACAGATACGCAGTATTTT
j_call: TRBJ2-7; cdr3_length: 15; v_call: TRBV5-3; d_call: TRBD2; clone_size: .; cdr3_aa: CARSSGGLLGYEQYF; cdr3_nt: TGTGCCAGAAGCTCGGGGGGACTCCTTGGTTACGAGCAGTACTTC
j_call: TRBJ2-1; cdr3_length: 15; v_call: TRBV5-1; d_call: TRBD2; clone_size: .; cdr3_aa: CASSPGLADGNEQFF; cdr3_nt: TGCGCCAGCAGCCCCGGACTAGCTGATGGCAATGAGCAGTTCTTC
j_call: TRBJ2-7; cdr3_length: 13; v_call: TRBV6-2/TRBV6-3; d_call: .; clone_size: .; cdr3_aa: CASSSGGLYEQYF; cdr3_nt: TGTGCCAGCAGTTCAGGGGGACTCTACGAGCAGTACTTC
j_call: TRBJ2-2; cdr3_length: 16; v_call: TRBV11-2; d_call: TRBD2; clone_size: once; cdr3_aa: CASSPGGGGRTGELFF; cdr3_nt: TGTGCCAGCAGCCCCGGCGGCGGGGGGAGGACCGGGGAGCTGTTTTTT